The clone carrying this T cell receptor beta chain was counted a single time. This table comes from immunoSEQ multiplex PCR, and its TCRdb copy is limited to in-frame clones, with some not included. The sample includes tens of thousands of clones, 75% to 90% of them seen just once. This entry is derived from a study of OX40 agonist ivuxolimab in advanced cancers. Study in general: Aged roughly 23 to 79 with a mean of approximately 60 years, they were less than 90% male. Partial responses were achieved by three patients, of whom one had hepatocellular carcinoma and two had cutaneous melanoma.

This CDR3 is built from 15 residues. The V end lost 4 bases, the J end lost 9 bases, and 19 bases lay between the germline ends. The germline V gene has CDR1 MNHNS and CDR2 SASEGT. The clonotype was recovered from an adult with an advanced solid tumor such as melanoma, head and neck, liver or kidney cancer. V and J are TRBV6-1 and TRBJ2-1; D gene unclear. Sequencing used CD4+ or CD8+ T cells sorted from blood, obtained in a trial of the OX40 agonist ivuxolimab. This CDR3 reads CASSVETALPSEQFF. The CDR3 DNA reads TGTGCCAGCAGTGTTGAAACGGCCCTCCCGTCTGAGCAGTTCTTC.